Shown below are 4 T cell receptor beta chains from a single sample sequenced in a study of blood T cell repertoires in COVID-19. Clones were read by immunoSEQ multiplex PCR, and TCRdb kept only the in-frame ones, dropping some. This sample carries 200,000 to 300,000 clones, around four fifths of them seen once, and the ten largest clones take about 6.3%. Sequenced material: peripheral blood. The receptors shown here come from a woman aged 60-70 years with active or convalescent COVID-19.

The chain is built from TRBV29-1 and TRBJ1-1, with D perhaps matching TRBD1 (6 bases). Germline V lookup: CDR1 SQVTM, CDR2 ANQGSEA. Trimming pared 4 bases from V and 4 bases from J, leaving 13 bases between. The CDR3 consists of 13 residues. CDR3 sequence: CSVAPSRGTEAFF. Here the CDR3 DNA reads TGCAGCGTTGCCCCGAGCAGGGGCACTGAAGCTTTCTTT.

V and J are TRBV3-1 (or the pseudogene TRBV3-2) and TRBJ2-1, with 11 bases matching TRBD2. V was clipped by 3 bases and J by 4 bases; unmatched bases: 11. Germline CDR1 is LGHDT and CDR2 is YNNKEL (reference sequence). CDR3 length: 18 amino acids. The CDR3 here is CASSHSRLAGSTYNEQFF. The CDR3, as DNA: TGTGCCAGCAGCCATTCCAGACTAGCGGGGTCCACATACAATGAGCAGTTCTTC.

This chain uses TRBV13 with TRBJ2-1, with D possibly matching TRBD2 (6 bases). The CDR3 contains 14 residues. V dropped 3 bases and J dropped 10 bases, with 16 bases sitting between them. Germline V gene data show CDR1 as PRHDT and CDR2 as FYEKMQ (reference sequence). The CDR3 loop reads CASSFPTSSPEQFF. The CDR3 coding sequence is TGTGCCAGCAGCTTCCCGACTAGTTCCCCCGAGCAGTTCTTC. Full variable domain (remainder filled in from reference TRBV13 and TRBJ2-1): AAGVIQSPRHLIKEKRETATLKCYPIPRHDTVYWYQQGPGQDPQFLISFYEKMQSDKGSIPDRFSAQQFSDYHSELNMSSLELGDSALYFCASSFPTSSPEQFFGPGTRLTVL.

This chain links TRBV28 with TRBJ1-5; D not certain. Germline values: CDR1 MDHEN, CDR2 SYDVKM. The CDR3 loop spans 12 amino acids. The germline V and J ends were trimmed by 7 bases and 0 bases, with 4 bases remaining between them. The CDR3 spells CASTFSNQPQHF. Here the CDR3 DNA reads TGTGCCAGCACCTTTAGCAATCAGCCCCAGCATTTT. Based on the CDR3 plus reference TRBV28 and TRBJ1-5, the full variable domain is DVKVTQSSRYLVKRTGEKVFLECVQDMDHENMFWYRQDPGLGLRLIYFSYDVKMKEKGDIPEGYSVSREKKERFSLILESASTNQTSMYLCASTFSNQPQHFGDGTRLSIL.